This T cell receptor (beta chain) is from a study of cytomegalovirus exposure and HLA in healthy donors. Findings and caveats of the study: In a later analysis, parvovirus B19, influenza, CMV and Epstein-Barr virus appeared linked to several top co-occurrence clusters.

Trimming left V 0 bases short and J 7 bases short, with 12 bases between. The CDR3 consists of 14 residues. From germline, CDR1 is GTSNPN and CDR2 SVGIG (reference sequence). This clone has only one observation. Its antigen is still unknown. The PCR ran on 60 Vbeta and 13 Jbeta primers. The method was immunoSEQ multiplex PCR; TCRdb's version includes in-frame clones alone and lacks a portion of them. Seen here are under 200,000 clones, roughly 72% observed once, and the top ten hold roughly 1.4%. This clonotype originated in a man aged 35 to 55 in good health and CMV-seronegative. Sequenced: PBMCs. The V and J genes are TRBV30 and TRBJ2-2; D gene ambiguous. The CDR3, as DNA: TGTGCCTGGAGTGTACCGGGTGGCTTCGGGGAGCTGTTTTTT. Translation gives CAWSVPGGFGELFF.